This is a list of T cell receptor beta chains from one sample in a study of blood T cell repertoires in COVID-19. Profiling relied on immunoSEQ multiplex PCR, and the TCRdb table lists in-frame clones only, not all of them. The table has roughly 45,000 clones, roughly 85% seen once. The sequencing input was peripheral blood. These receptors were taken from a man aged 55 to 70 with active COVID-19. CDR3s include the opening cysteine and the closing phenylalanine or tryptophan. D genes are given only for firm matches. The size entry is marked missing in some rows and otherwise reads once, few, many or a size class.

J gene: TRBJ2-7; D gene: -; V gene: TRBV28; clone size: few; CDR3 DNA: TGTGCCAGCAGGCCAGGGTCACCTACCTACGAGCAGTACTTC; CDR3 protein: CASRPGSPTYEQYF
J gene: TRBJ1-4; D gene: -; V gene: TRBV19; clone size: once; CDR3 DNA: TGTGCCAGTAGCTGGGACATTGCAACTAATGAAAAACTGTTTTTT; CDR3 protein: CASSWDIATNEKLFF
J gene: TRBJ2-3; D gene: -; V gene: TRBV11-2; clone size: -; CDR3 DNA: TGTGCCAGCAGCTTAGTAGTCAGGGCCACAGATACGCAGTATTTT; CDR3 protein: CASSLVVRATDTQYF
J gene: TRBJ2-7; D gene: -; V gene: TRBV7-8; clone size: few; CDR3 DNA: TGTGCCAGCAGCTCAGACAGTCCCCCCTACGAGCAGTACTTC; CDR3 protein: CASSSDSPPYEQYF
J gene: TRBJ2-3; D gene: TRBD2; V gene: TRBV9; clone size: -; CDR3 DNA: TGTGCCAGCAGCGTAGACAGCGGGGGCACAGATACGCAGTATTTT; CDR3 protein: CASSVDSGGTDTQYF
J gene: TRBJ2-3; D gene: -; V gene: TRBV2; clone size: -; CDR3 DNA: TGTGCCAGCAGTGAACACCGAGGTGGTGCTGGTACGCAGTATTTT; CDR3 protein: CASSEHRGGAGTQYF
J gene: TRBJ2-5; D gene: -; V gene: TRBV9; clone size: -; CDR3 DNA: TGTGCCAGCAGCAGCCTAGGATCGGAGACCCAGTACTTC; CDR3 protein: CASSSLGSETQYF
J gene: TRBJ1-6; D gene: -; V gene: TRBV10-3; clone size: -; CDR3 DNA: TGTGCCATCAGTGTCGCGGACAGCACAAATTCACCCCTCCACTTT; CDR3 protein: CAISVADSTNSPLHF
J gene: TRBJ1-2; D gene: TRBD1; V gene: TRBV28; clone size: -; CDR3 DNA: TGTGCCAGCAGTTCTCCACCTGGACAGGGCCGATATGGCTACACCTTC; CDR3 protein: CASSSPPGQGRYGYTF
J gene: TRBJ1-5; D gene: -; V gene: TRBV6-5; clone size: -; CDR3 DNA: TGTGCCAGCAGGACTCCAACAAGCAATCAGCCCCAGCATTTT; CDR3 protein: CASRTPTSNQPQHF
J gene: TRBJ2-7; D gene: -; V gene: TRBV11-2; clone size: -; CDR3 DNA: TGTGCCAGCAGCTTAGGGCAGACTTACGAGCAGTACTTC; CDR3 protein: CASSLGQTYEQYF
J gene: TRBJ2-3; D gene: -; V gene: TRBV19; clone size: -; CDR3 DNA: TGTGCCAGTAGTATGGAGGGGTACGCAGATACGCAGTATTTT; CDR3 protein: CASSMEGYADTQYF
J gene: TRBJ2-3; D gene: TRBD2; V gene: TRBV11-1; clone size: -; CDR3 DNA: TGTGCCAGCAGCCCCTTCCTAGCGGCCGCAGATACGCAGTATTTT; CDR3 protein: CASSPFLAAADTQYF
J gene: TRBJ2-1; D gene: TRBD2; V gene: TRBV7-3; clone size: -; CDR3 DNA: TGTGCCAGCAGCTTCGAGACTAGCGGAGCTTTTGGCGGGAATGAGCAGTTCTTC; CDR3 protein: CASSFETSGAFGGNEQFF
J gene: TRBJ2-7; D gene: TRBD2; V gene: TRBV7-3; clone size: few; CDR3 DNA: TGTGCCAGCAGCTCAACCACTAGCGGGAGGGCCTCCTACGAGCAGTACTTC; CDR3 protein: CASSSTTSGRASYEQYF
J gene: TRBJ2-5; D gene: TRBD2; V gene: TRBV27; clone size: -; CDR3 DNA: TGTGCCAGCAGACCTGGGACTAGCGGGTATGCTGGAGAGACCCAGTACTTC; CDR3 protein: CASRPGTSGYAGETQYF
J gene: TRBJ2-3; D gene: -; V gene: TRBV27; clone size: -; CDR3 DNA: TGTGCCAGCATAGTTCGCCAAAACTTTGATACGCAGTATTTT; CDR3 protein: CASIVRQNFDTQYF
J gene: TRBJ2-7; D gene: -; V gene: TRBV6-2/TRBV6-3; clone size: -; CDR3 DNA: TGTGCCAGCAGTTACTCTTCAAACGAGCAGTACTTC; CDR3 protein: CASSYSSNEQYF
J gene: TRBJ2-2; D gene: TRBD1; V gene: TRBV5-1; clone size: -; CDR3 DNA: TGCGCCAGCAGCTTGGAGGGACAGACCAACACCGGGGAGCTGTTTTTT; CDR3 protein: CASSLEGQTNTGELFF
J gene: TRBJ2-1; D gene: TRBD1; V gene: TRBV9; clone size: -; CDR3 DNA: TGTGCCAGCAGCCCCCGACAGGGATGGAATGAGCAGTTCTTC; CDR3 protein: CASSPRQGWNEQFF
J gene: TRBJ2-1; D gene: -; V gene: TRBV14; clone size: -; CDR3 DNA: TGTGCCAGCAGCCGCGTAGCGCTTGGATACAATGAGCAGTTCTTC; CDR3 protein: CASSRVALGYNEQFF
J gene: TRBJ2-1; D gene: -; V gene: TRBV7-9; clone size: -; CDR3 DNA: TGTGCCAGCAGCTTAACGGCGGTAGGGGGTGAGCAGTTCTTC; CDR3 protein: CASSLTAVGGEQFF
J gene: TRBJ2-5; D gene: TRBD1; V gene: TRBV19; clone size: -; CDR3 DNA: TGTGCCAGCCTAGGACAGGGGGCTGGAGAGACCCAGTACTTC; CDR3 protein: CASLGQGAGETQYF
J gene: TRBJ2-1; D gene: TRBD2; V gene: TRBV6-6; clone size: -; CDR3 DNA: TGTGCCAGCACCAACCGCGGGAGAAGCTATGAGCAGTTCTTC; CDR3 protein: CASTNRGRSYEQFF
J gene: TRBJ2-2; D gene: TRBD2; V gene: TRBV19; clone size: -; CDR3 DNA: TGTGCCAGTAGCCATACGACTAGCGGGAGGCCGAACACCGGGGAGCTGTTTTTT; CDR3 protein: CASSHTTSGRPNTGELFF
J gene: TRBJ2-2; D gene: TRBD2; V gene: TRBV9; clone size: medium-sized; CDR3 DNA: TGTGCCAGCAGCGAGGGGCGGGAGAAGGTCGGGGAGCTGTTTTTT; CDR3 protein: CASSEGREKVGELFF
J gene: TRBJ1-4; D gene: -; V gene: TRBV5-6; clone size: -; CDR3 DNA: TGTGCCAGCAGCTTGGGTGCAGGGTTTTATGAAAAACTGTTTTTT; CDR3 protein: CASSLGAGFYEKLFF
J gene: TRBJ2-7; D gene: -; V gene: TRBV7-2; clone size: -; CDR3 DNA: TGTGCCAGCAGCCAGCGGACAGGACTATACGAGCAGTACTTC; CDR3 protein: CASSQRTGLYEQYF
J gene: TRBJ2-7; D gene: -; V gene: TRBV30; clone size: -; CDR3 DNA: TGTGCCTGGGGTCGGGGTATTTTCGACGAGCAGTACTTC; CDR3 protein: CAWGRGIFDEQYF
J gene: TRBJ2-5; D gene: TRBD1; V gene: TRBV11-2; clone size: -; CDR3 DNA: TGTGCCAGCAGCATGGACAGGGAGGAGACCCAGTACTTC; CDR3 protein: CASSMDREETQYF
J gene: TRBJ1-1; D gene: -; V gene: TRBV3-1/TRBV3-2; clone size: once; CDR3 DNA: TGTGCCAGCGGGCCTCAAGTGAACACTGAAGCTTTCTTT; CDR3 protein: CASGPQVNTEAFF
J gene: TRBJ2-3; D gene: -; V gene: TRBV7-2; clone size: -; CDR3 DNA: TGTGCCAGCAGCCCCAGAGGGGGATTGGGCACAGATACGCAGTATTTT; CDR3 protein: CASSPRGGLGTDTQYF
J gene: TRBJ1-3; D gene: -; V gene: TRBV5-6; clone size: -; CDR3 DNA: TGTGCCAGCAGCCCGGCGGGGTTCACTGCGGGAAACACCATATATTTT; CDR3 protein: CASSPAGFTAGNTIYF
J gene: TRBJ1-5; D gene: -; V gene: TRBV18; clone size: -; CDR3 DNA: TGTGCCAGCTCACCATCGACAGTGTTTAATAGCAATCAGCCCCAGCATTTT; CDR3 protein: CASSPSTVFNSNQPQHF
J gene: TRBJ2-7; D gene: -; V gene: TRBV2; clone size: -; CDR3 DNA: TGTGCCAGCAGTGATAGCCGCAGCTACGAGCAGTACTTC; CDR3 protein: CASSDSRSYEQYF
J gene: TRBJ2-3; D gene: -; V gene: TRBV11-2; clone size: -; CDR3 DNA: TGTGCCAGCAGCTTAGGGCGGGCTTTCACAGATACGCAGTATTTT; CDR3 protein: CASSLGRAFTDTQYF
J gene: TRBJ2-1; D gene: TRBD2; V gene: TRBV14; clone size: -; CDR3 DNA: TGTGCCAGCAGCCTTCTCCTAGCGGGAGTACAGGATGAGCAGTTCTTC; CDR3 protein: CASSLLLAGVQDEQFF
J gene: TRBJ2-1; D gene: -; V gene: TRBV7-2; clone size: -; CDR3 DNA: TGTGCCAGCAGCTTAAATATAGGAGGAGGCAATGAGCAGTTCTTC; CDR3 protein: CASSLNIGGGNEQFF
J gene: TRBJ1-2; D gene: -; V gene: TRBV12-3/TRBV12-4; clone size: -; CDR3 DNA: TGTGCCAGCAGTCCCGCCGGCTATGGCTACACCTTC; CDR3 protein: CASSPAGYGYTF
J gene: TRBJ1-2; D gene: TRBD1; V gene: TRBV5-1; clone size: -; CDR3 DNA: TGCGCCAGCAGCCCGTGGGGACAGGACTATGGCTACACCTTC; CDR3 protein: CASSPWGQDYGYTF
J gene: TRBJ2-7; D gene: -; V gene: TRBV5-1; clone size: -; CDR3 DNA: TGCGCCAGCAGTTTGGACAATTCCTACGAGCAGTACTTC; CDR3 protein: CASSLDNSYEQYF
J gene: TRBJ2-3; D gene: -; V gene: TRBV18; clone size: -; CDR3 DNA: TGTGCCAGCTCACCACGAACAGCTAGCACAGATACGCAGTATTTT; CDR3 protein: CASSPRTASTDTQYF